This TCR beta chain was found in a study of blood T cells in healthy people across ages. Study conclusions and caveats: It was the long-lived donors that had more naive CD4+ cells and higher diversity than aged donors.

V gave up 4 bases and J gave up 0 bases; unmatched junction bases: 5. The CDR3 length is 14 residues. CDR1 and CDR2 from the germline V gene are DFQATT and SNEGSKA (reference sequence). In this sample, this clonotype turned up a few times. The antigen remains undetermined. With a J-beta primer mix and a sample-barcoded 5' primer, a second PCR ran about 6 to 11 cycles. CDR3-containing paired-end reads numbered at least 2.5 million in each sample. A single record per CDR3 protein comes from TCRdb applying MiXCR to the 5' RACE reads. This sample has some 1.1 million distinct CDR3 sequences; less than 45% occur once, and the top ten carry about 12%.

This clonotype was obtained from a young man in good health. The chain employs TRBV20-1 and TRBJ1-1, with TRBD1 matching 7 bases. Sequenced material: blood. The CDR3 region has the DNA TGCAGTGCTATAGGGACAGCGATGAACACTGAAGCTTTCTTT. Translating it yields CSAIGTAMNTEAFF.